The present T cell receptor (beta chain) was sequenced within a study of resident and recirculating memory T cells in vitiligo. CDR3 size: 13 residues. Germline V gene sequence: CDR1 LGHNA, CDR2 YSLEER. The V and J ends lost 0 bases and 3 bases respectively, with 6 bases between them. Only in-frame clones appear in the TCRdb table, and some are missing; sequencing was by immunoSEQ multiplex PCR. Of 70,000 to 75,000 clones listed, 90% to 95% were seen once; the top ten hold over 4.5%. This receptor was obtained from a male donor with vitiligo. The sample comprised blood. The J gene is TRBJ2-7, the V gene TRBV4-3; D is ambiguous. The CDR3 loop is CASSQDRVYEQYF. The CDR3 region has the DNA TGCGCCAGCAGCCAAGATCGAGTCTACGAGCAGTACTTC.